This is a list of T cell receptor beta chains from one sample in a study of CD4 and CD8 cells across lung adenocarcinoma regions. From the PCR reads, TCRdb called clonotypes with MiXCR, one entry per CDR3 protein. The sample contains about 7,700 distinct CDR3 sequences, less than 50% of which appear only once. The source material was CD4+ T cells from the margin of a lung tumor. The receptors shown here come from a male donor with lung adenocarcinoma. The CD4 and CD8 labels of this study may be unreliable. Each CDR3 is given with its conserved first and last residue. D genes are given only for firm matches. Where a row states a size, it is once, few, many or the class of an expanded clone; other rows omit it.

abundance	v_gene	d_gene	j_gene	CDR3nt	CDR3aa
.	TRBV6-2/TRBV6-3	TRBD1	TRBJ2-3	TGTGCCAGCAGTTACTCGGGTCCGGGACAGAGCACAGATACGCAGTATTTT	CASSYSGPGQSTDTQYF
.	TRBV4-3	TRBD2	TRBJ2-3	TGCGCCAGCAGCCAAGATGAAGGCGGGGGGGTAGATACGCAGTATTTT	CASSQDEGGGVDTQYF
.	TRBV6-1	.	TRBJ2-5	TGTGCCAGGGGTGACGGGGGCAAGACCAAAGAGACCCAGTACTTC	CARGDGGKTKETQYF
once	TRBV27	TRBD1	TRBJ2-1	TGTGCCAGCACCACATACCGGGACAGTCGTAATGAGCAGTTCTTC	CASTTYRDSRNEQFF
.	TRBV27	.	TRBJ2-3	TGTGCCAGCCGGGGTGTAGGCACCGATACGCAGTTTTTT	CASRGVGTDTQFF
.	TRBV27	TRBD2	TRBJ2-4	TGTGCCAGCAGAGCCACGGGGCTAGCGGGACAGTCTGCCAAAAACACTCAGTATTTC	CASRATGLAGQSAKNTQYF
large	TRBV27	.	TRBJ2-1	TGTGCCAGCAGTTTGGAACTATCGACGTGGGATGAGCAGTTCTTC	CASSLELSTWDEQFF
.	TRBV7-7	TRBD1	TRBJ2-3	TGTGCCAGCAGCCCCGGGACAGGTTCAGATACGCAGTATTTT	CASSPGTGSDTQYF
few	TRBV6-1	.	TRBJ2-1	TGTGCCAGCACCACGACAGTCCGTGAGCAGTTCTTC	CASTTTVREQFF
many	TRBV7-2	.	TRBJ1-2	TGTGCCAGCAGCTTCTCAGTTTACTATGGCTACACCTTC	CASSFSVYYGYTF
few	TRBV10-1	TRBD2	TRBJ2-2	TGCGCCAGCAGTGAGTCGGGCGGGAGAGACACCGGGGAGCTGTTTTTT	CASSESGGRDTGELFF
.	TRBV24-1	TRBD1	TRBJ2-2	TGTGCCACCAGTGATCCCGGGACAGGTAGTTACACCGGGGAGCTGTTTTTT	CATSDPGTGSYTGELFF
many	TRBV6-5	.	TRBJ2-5	TGTGCCAGCAGCTTAAACAGGGTCTGGGGGACCCAGTACTTC	CASSLNRVWGTQYF
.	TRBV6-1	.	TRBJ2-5	TGTGCCAGCTCTTTAGGGAGGGCCAGGGGCAACTTGGAGACCCAGTACTTC	CASSLGRARGNLETQYF
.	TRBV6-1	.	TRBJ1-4	TGTGCCAGCAGAGAGACAGTACGGATTCGTAATGAAAAACTGTTTTTT	CASRETVRIRNEKLFF
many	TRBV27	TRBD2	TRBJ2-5	TGTGCCTCCCGGAGGGCGGGGGGGAAAATGGAGACCCAGTACTTC	CASRRAGGKMETQYF
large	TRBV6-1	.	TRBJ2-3	TGTGCCAGCAGTGAACAGAACACAGATACGCAGTATTTT	CASSEQNTDTQYF
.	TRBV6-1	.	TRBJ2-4	TGTGCCAGCAGTGACAGTGGCGAAAACACTCAGTACTTC	CASSDSGENTQYF
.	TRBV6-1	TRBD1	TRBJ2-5	TGTGCCGGCAGCGGGGACAGGGTCCAAGATACCCAGTACTTT	CAGSGDRVQDTQYF
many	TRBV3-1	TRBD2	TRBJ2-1	TGTGCCAGCAGCTCACATAGGACTAGCGGTTACAATGAGCAGTTCTTC	CASSSHRTSGYNEQFF
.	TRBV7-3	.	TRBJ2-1	TGTGCCAGCAGCTTGGGGCCCGCGGTCTACAATGAGCAGTTCTTC	CASSLGPAVYNEQFF
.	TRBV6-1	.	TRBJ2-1	.	CASRETWASGTNKQFF
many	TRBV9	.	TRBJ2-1	TGTGCCAGCAGCCCTAGCTTTGTCGGTGAGCAGTTCTTC	CASSPSFVGEQFF
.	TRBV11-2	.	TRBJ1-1	TGTGCCAGCAGCTTGGGGGTTAACACTGAAGCTTTCTTT	CASSLGVNTEAFF
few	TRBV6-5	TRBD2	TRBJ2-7	TGTGCCAGCACCTCCCCAACCCCCAGCGGGAGCCCCTACGAGCAGTACTTC	CASTSPTPSGSPYEQYF
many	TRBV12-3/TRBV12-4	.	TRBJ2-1	TGTGCCAGCAGTTTAGCGGGAGGACCCAATGAGCAGTTCTTC	CASSLAGGPNEQFF
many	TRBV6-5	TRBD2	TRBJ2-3	TGTGCCAGCAGCTTGACTAGCGGGAGTGCAGATACGCAGTATTTT	CASSLTSGSADTQYF
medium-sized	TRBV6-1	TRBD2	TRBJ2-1	TGTGCCAGCAGTGAAGCGGGGCTAGCGGGAGGTGGCTCCTACAATGAGCAGTTCTTC	CASSEAGLAGGGSYNEQFF
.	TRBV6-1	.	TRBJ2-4	TGTGCCAGCAGCGCTAGCCGATCAACCAAAAATATGCAGTACTTT	CASSASRSTKNMQYF
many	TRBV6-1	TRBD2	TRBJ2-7	TGTGCCAGTACTCTAGCGGACACCTACAATGAGCAGTACTTC	CASTLADTYNEQYF
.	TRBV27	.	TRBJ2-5	TGTGCCAGCAGTTCCACCACAGTGTACCAAGAGACCCAGTACTTC	CASSSTTVYQETQYF
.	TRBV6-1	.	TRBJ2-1	TGTGCCGGCGGCCCCTCTAGCAGCTCCGATAAGCAGTTCTTC	CAGGPSSSSDKQFF
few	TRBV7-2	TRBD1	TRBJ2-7	TGTGCCAGCAGACGACAGGGTAGGGAGTACGAGCAGTACTTC	CASRRQGREYEQYF
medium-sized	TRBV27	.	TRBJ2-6	TGTGCCAGCAGTTTATCCCCTTCCCTGGGGTCTGGGGCCAACGTCCTGACTTTC	CASSLSPSLGSGANVLTF
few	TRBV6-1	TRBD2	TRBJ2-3	TGTGCCAGCAGCCCGGGACTAGCGGGAGTCGATACGCAGTATTTT	CASSPGLAGVDTQYF
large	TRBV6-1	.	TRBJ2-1	TGTGCCAGCAGTGGTGCTAGTGATTACAATGAGCAGTTCTTC	CASSGASDYNEQFF
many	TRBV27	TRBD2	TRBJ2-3	TGTGCCAGCAGGATGACTAGCGGGGGCACAGATACGCAGTATTTT	CASRMTSGGTDTQYF